This TCR beta chain was captured in a study of blood T cell repertoires in COVID-19. Study-wide background: The United States, Italy and Spain provided the acute and convalescent COVID-19 samples. Sources were T cells, B-cell-depleted T cells, or PBMCs; the material itself was cDNA or gDNA.

V was cut by 4 bases and J by 4 bases, with 14 bases left in between. The germline V gene encodes CDR1 LGHDT and CDR2 YNNKEL (reference sequence). There are 14 residues in the CDR3. This clone was observed once. Assay: immunoSEQ multiplex PCR; the TCRdb copy retains only in-frame clones and omits some. The table lists 140,000 to 150,000 clones, 88% of them singletons. The chain couples TRBV3-1 (or the pseudogene TRBV3-2) to TRBJ2-7; tentatively, D is TRBD2 (7 bases). The source material was peripheral blood. The sequence was collected from a woman aged 50 to 60 with acute or convalescent COVID-19. CDR3 coding DNA: TGTGCCAGCAGCCCTTACGAGGGGGGGTACGAGCAGTACTTC. Protein: CASSPYEGGYEQYF.